This section outlines one T cell receptor (beta chain) sequence together with its context. Its target is unknown. These data belong to a study of T-cell reconstitution after alpha-beta-depleted transplantation in children. Study-level points and caveats: Where some patients showed high TCRbeta diversity at day 60, it came from recipient T cells and thymic progenitors that had survived. About two months after transplant, alpha-beta T cells reportedly came from several hundred expanded graft clones.

Preparation of the TCRbeta library used unique molecular identifiers. TCRdb recomputed calls from the PCR reads with MiXCR, one row per CDR3 protein. Of more than 400,000 distinct CDR3 sequences detected, 10% to 12% appear once; the ten largest clones hold about 14%. The input for sequencing was PBMCs, mostly from graft donor cells, taken 180 days after TCRalphabeta/CD19-depleted stem cell transplant. The TCR was taken from a female patient aged 2-15 years who had a stem cell transplant for aplastic anemia, so the T cells may come from the graft donor.

The CDR3 is CASSQTTDSYTEAFF. The CDR3 coding sequence is TGTGCCAGCTCACAAACAACGGACAGTTACACTGAAGCTTTCTTT. The chain couples TRBV18 to TRBJ1-1, with a possible D match to TRBD1 (6 bases). The CDR3 loop spans 15 amino acids. V was shortened by 4 bases and J by 3 bases, with 15 bases between the two germline ends. The germline gives CDR1 KGHSH, CDR2 LQKENI.